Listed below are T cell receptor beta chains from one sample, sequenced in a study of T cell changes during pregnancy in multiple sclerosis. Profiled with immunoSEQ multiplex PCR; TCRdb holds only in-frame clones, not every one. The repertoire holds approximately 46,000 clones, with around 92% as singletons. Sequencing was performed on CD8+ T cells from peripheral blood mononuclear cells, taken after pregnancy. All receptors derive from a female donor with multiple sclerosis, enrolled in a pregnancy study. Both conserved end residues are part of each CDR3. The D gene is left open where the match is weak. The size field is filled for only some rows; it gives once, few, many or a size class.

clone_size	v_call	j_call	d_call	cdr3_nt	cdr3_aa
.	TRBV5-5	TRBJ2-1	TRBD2	TGTGCCAGCAGCTTGGTTCTAGCGGTCTACAATGAGCAGTTCTTC	CASSLVLAVYNEQFF
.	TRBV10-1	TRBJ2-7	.	TGCGCCAGCAGTGAGTCTGAGGAGCAGTACTTC	CASSESEEQYF
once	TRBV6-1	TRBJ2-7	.	TGTGCCAGCAGTGAAGCAGCCCGACAGGCGAGATCCTACGAGCAGTACTTC	CASSEAARQARSYEQYF
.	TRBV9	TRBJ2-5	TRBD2	TGTGCCAGCAGCAAACGGCGGGGGGAGACCCAGTACTTC	CASSKRRGETQYF
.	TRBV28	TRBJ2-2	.	TGTGCCAGCAGTTCGCTGAACGGGGTGGATTATGCCGGGGAGCTGTTTTTT	CASSSLNGVDYAGELFF
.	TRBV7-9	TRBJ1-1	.	TGTGCCAGCAGCTCCTCTCGGTTGAACACTGAAGCTTTCTTT	CASSSSRLNTEAFF
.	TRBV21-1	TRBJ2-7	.	TGTGCCAGCAGCACCCGACAGGGGGACTTAAGGAACGAGCAGTACTTC	CASSTRQGDLRNEQYF
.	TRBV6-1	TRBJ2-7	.	TGTGCCAGCAGTGACGTCTGGAGCGAGGGCTACGAGCAGTACTTC	CASSDVWSEGYEQYF
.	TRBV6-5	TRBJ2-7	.	TGTGCCAGCAGTACACAGGGTAGGAACGAGCAGTACTTC	CASSTQGRNEQYF
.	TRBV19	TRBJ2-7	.	TGTGCCAGTAGTATATTGAGCGGCTACGAGCAGTACTTC	CASSILSGYEQYF
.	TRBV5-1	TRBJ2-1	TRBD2	TGCGCCAGCAGCTTCGCGGGGGTGGACAATGAGCAGTTCTTC	CASSFAGVDNEQFF
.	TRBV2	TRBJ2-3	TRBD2	TGTGCCAGCAGTGAAGCCCCCTCACTAGCGGGTTCGTCTAGCACAGATACGCAGTATTTT	CASSEAPSLAGSSSTDTQYF
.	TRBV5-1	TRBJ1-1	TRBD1	TGCGCCAGCAGCTTACAGGGGGCGCTTAGGATGAACACTGAAGCTTTCTTT	CASSLQGALRMNTEAFF
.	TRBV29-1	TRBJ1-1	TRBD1	TGCAGCGTTGTTGGGACAGGGTCTAATGAAGCTTTCTTT	CSVVGTGSNEAFF
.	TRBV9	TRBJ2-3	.	TGTGCCAGCAGCGTAGATGAGAATACGCAGTATTTT	CASSVDENTQYF